These 29 T cell receptor beta chains originate from one sample sequenced in a study of CD8 T cells in ankylosing spondylitis. TCRdb recomputed calls from the 5' RACE reads with MiXCR, one row per CDR3 protein. The table lists about 340,000 distinct CDR3 sequences, roughly 14% of them singletons. Sequenced sample: blood, either unsorted or a sorted T cell fraction (not recorded which). The receptors originated from a male donor with ankylosing spondylitis or in good health (not recorded which).

This clonotype was observed a handful of times. V and J are TRBV3-1 and TRBJ1-6; D unclear. The germline gives CDR1 LGHDT, CDR2 YNNKEL (reference sequence). Trimming took 1 base from V and 11 from J, leaving 9 bases between them. CDR3 length: 13 amino acids. CDR3 in DNA: TGTGCCAGCAGCCAAGGAGCAATTACACCCCTCCACTTT. Its protein product is CASSQGAITPLHF. Full variable domain (remainder filled in from reference TRBV3-1 and TRBJ1-6): DTAVSQTPKYLVTQMGNDKSIKCEQNLGHDTMYWYKQDSKKFLKIMFSYNNKELIINETVPNRFSPKSPDKAHLNLHINSLELGDSAVYFCASSQGAITPLHFGNGTRLTVT.

The chain links TRBV10-1 to TRBJ2-2, with TRBD2 identical over 14 bases. The CDR3 has 17 residues. V was pared by 2 bases and J by 5 bases, with 4 bases of the junction left unmatched. CDR1 and CDR2 (germline): WNHNN, SYGVQD (reference sequence). The chain's CDR3 is CASSEGTSGRRTGELFF. CDR3 nucleotide sequence: TGCGCCAGCAGTGAGGGGACTAGCGGGAGAAGGACCGGGGAGCTGTTTTTT.

This CDR3 is CASSPRQRDEQYF. The CDR3 coding sequence is TGTGCCAGCTCACCAAGGCAGAGGGACGAGCAGTACTTC. This rearrangement joins TRBV18 to TRBJ2-7; D perhaps matches TRBD2 (5 bases). CDR1 and CDR2 from the germline V gene are KGHSH and LQKENI. The V gene lost 2 bases and the J gene lost 5 bases, with 10 bases spanning the gap. The CDR3 runs 13 residues. The entire variable domain, with the rest obtained from reference TRBV18 and TRBJ2-7, is as follows: NAGVMQNPRHLVRRRGQEARLRCSPMKGHSHVYWYRQLPEEGLKFMVYLQKENIIDESGMPKERFSAEFPKEGPSILRIQQVVRGDSAAYFCASSPRQRDEQYFGPGTRLTVT.

This chain links TRBV29-1 with TRBJ1-5; 11 bases fit TRBD1. The CDR3 has 14 amino acids. V was pared by 8 bases and J by 5 bases, with 8 bases of the junction left unmatched. The germline gives CDR1 SQVTM, CDR2 ANQGSEA. The CDR3 sequence: CSLGQGAVHQPQHF. For the CDR3, the DNA is TGCAGCCTAGGACAGGGGGCGGTACATCAGCCCCAGCATTTT.

This chain connects TRBV19 to TRBJ2-7; D remains unclear. Germline CDR1 and CDR2: LNHDA and SQIVND (reference sequence). The CDR3 consists of 11 residues. The V gene lost 3 bases and the J gene lost 6 bases, with 6 bases spanning the gap. The chain's CDR3 is CASSIRGEQYF. CDR3 in DNA: TGTGCCAGTAGTATTAGAGGCGAGCAGTACTTC.

V usage is TRBV3-1 and J usage is TRBJ2-4; no firm D call. CDR3 size: 14 residues. CDR1 and CDR2 from the germline V gene are LGHDT and YNNKEL (reference sequence). Trimming took off 0 bases at V and 6 bases at J, with 9 bases between the two ends. CDR3 sequence (DNA): TGTGCCAGCAGCCAAGATTCGGCCTTAAACATTCAGTACTTC. It translates to CASSQDSALNIQYF.

The chain has TRBV4-1 and TRBJ1-2; D may be TRBD1 (6 bases). CDR1 and CDR2 (germline): MGHRA, YSYEKL. V was pared by 2 bases and J by 6 bases, with 16 bases between. The CDR3 length is 15 residues. Here the CDR3 DNA reads TGCGCCAGCAGCCAACCTGCCGGGGCAGGGGATGGCTACACCTTC. As protein: CASSQPAGAGDGYTF.

This rearrangement joins TRBV20-1 to TRBJ1-1; 7 bases are a match to TRBD1. After removal of 8 bases from V and 5 bases from J, the junction contained 8 bases not matched to a gene. The germline V gene encodes CDR1 DFQATT and CDR2 SNEGSKA (reference sequence). The CDR3 is 12 amino acids. The chain's CDR3 is CSTGQDLTEAFF. The CDR3 nucleotides read TGCAGTACCGGACAGGACTTAACTGAAGCTTTCTTT.

The chain couples TRBV12-3 or TRBV12-4 to TRBJ1-1; perhaps TRBD1 as D (5 bases). Trimming removed 2 bases at V and 4 bases at J, with 14 bases between. This CDR3 region has 15 residues. CDR3 in DNA: TGTGCCAGCAGTTTATGGAGGGGTCAGAGCACTGAAGCTTTCTTT. Translated, it gives CASSLWRGQSTEAFF.

In its sample, this clonotype was seen a few times. The CDR3 bases are TGTGCCAGCACCCTCGGACTAGCGGGATATGCAGATACGCAGTATTTT. It yields the protein CASTLGLAGYADTQYF. V and J are TRBV12-3 or TRBV12-4 and TRBJ2-3, with 12 positions matching TRBD2. This CDR3 comprises 16 residues. V was pared by 7 bases and J by 4 bases, with 9 bases of the junction left unmatched.

The chain couples TRBV7-9 to TRBJ1-5; 7 positions match TRBD1. The J segment lost 6 bases and the V segment lost 5 bases, leaving 13 bases of the junction unmatched. Germline CDR1 SEHNR, CDR2 FQNEAQ (reference sequence). This CDR3 spans 16 amino acids. DNA for the CDR3: TGTGCCAGCAGCCCTTCGACAGGGAAGTGGGGTCAGCCCCAGCATTTT. Its protein product is CASSPSTGKWGQPQHF. Full variable domain (remainder filled in from reference TRBV7-9 and TRBJ1-5): DTGVSQNPRHKITKRGQNVTFRCDPISEHNRLYWYRQTLGQGPEFLTYFQNEAQLEKSRLLSDRFSAERPKGSFSTLEIQRTEQGDSAMYLCASSPSTGKWGQPQHFGDGTRLSIL.

V gene TRBV21-1 combines with J gene TRBJ2-5; no check of the table's D call, TRBD2, against the DNA was made. TRBV21-1 is described as a pseudogene. CDR3 length: 17 residues. CDR3 nucleotides: TGTGCCAGCAGCAAAGCGCGGCTAGCGACGGGGGAAGAGACCCAGTACTTC. It encodes CASSKARLATGEETQYF.

The chain couples TRBV6-2 or TRBV6-3 to TRBJ1-2, with unresolved D. This CDR3 has 11 amino acids. The V end was cut by 5 bases, the J end by 9 bases, with 10 bases between. Germline V gene lookup returns CDR1 MNHEY and CDR2 SVGEGT. CDR3 DNA sequence: TGTGCCAGCAGTCGGGCGGCGCGCTACACCTTC. Protein sequence: CASSRAARYTF.

This chain joins TRBV29-1 and TRBJ2-7, with TRBD1 matching 8 bases. This CDR3 contains 12 residues. V lost 4 bases and J lost 5; bases outside the gene matches: 4. The germline gives CDR1 SQVTM, CDR2 ANQGSEA. For the CDR3, the DNA is TGCAGCGTTGGTACAGGGGGTCACGAGCAGTACTTC. This encodes CSVGTGGHEQYF.

This chain joins TRBV12-3 or TRBV12-4 and TRBJ2-3; 10 nucleotides align to TRBD1. V trimming: 6 bases; J trimming: 3 bases; junction bases outside the gene matches: 6. CDR3 length: 15 residues. CDR3: CASRLTGGITDTQYF. The DNA of the CDR3 is TGTGCCAGCAGGCTGACAGGGGGCATAACAGATACGCAGTATTTT.

In this sample, this clonotype turned up many times. The chain employs TRBV5-1 and TRBJ2-7, with D maybe TRBD2 (6 bases). V was cut by 0 bases and J by 3 bases, with 10 bases left in between. Germline CDR1 reads SGHRS; CDR2 reads YFSETQ. This CDR3 contains 14 residues. CDR3 DNA sequence: TGCGCCAGCAGCTTGGAGGAGGGTTTCTACGAGCAGTACTTC. Translating gives CASSLEEGFYEQYF.

This clonotype has more than one count but fewer than ten. This chain links TRBV7-8 with TRBJ1-1, with D perhaps matching TRBD1 (5 bases). The germline gives CDR1 SGHVS, CDR2 FQNEAQ. CDR3 length equals 14 residues. The V gene lost 0 bases and the J gene lost 9 bases, with 14 bases spanning the gap. The CDR3 nucleotides are TGTGCCAGCAGCTTAGCATCGGCAGGGTCTCAAGCTTTCTTT. Amino acids: CASSLASAGSQAFF.

Only a few counts were recorded for this clonotype. The chain couples TRBV9 to TRBJ2-1; 11 bases map to TRBD2. Germline trimming cut 6 bases from V and 5 bases from J; bases unmatched to any gene: 7. The germline CDR1 and CDR2 sequences are SGDLS and YYNGEE. The CDR3 consists of 15 residues. CDR3 sequence reads: CASTLGGLADNEQFF. CDR3 nucleotides: TGTGCCAGCACCTTAGGGGGACTAGCGGACAATGAGCAGTTCTTC.

This clonotype was found a few times. The chain is built from TRBV18 and TRBJ2-7; D not certain. Trimming pared 0 bases from V and 0 bases from J, leaving 6 bases between. Germline CDR1 reads KGHSH; CDR2 reads LQKENI. The CDR3 totals 14 residues. The CDR3 region is CASSPPPYSYEQYF. The CDR3, as DNA: TGTGCCAGCTCACCACCTCCGTACTCCTACGAGCAGTACTTC.

The chain combines TRBV18 with TRBJ2-7; 8 nucleotides agree with TRBD1. V was pared by 3 bases and J by 5 bases, with 6 bases of the junction left unmatched. This CDR3 is 14 amino acids long. The germline CDR1 and CDR2 sequences are KGHSH and LQKENI. The CDR3 DNA follows: TGTGCCAGCTCACCTGGGACAGGTTTTGACGAGCAGTACTTC. It codes for CASSPGTGFDEQYF.

This clonotype turned up a few times. This chain links TRBV12-3 or TRBV12-4 with TRBJ1-5; D is ambiguous. V was trimmed by 2 bases and J by 7 bases, leaving 15 bases between them. The CDR3 loop spans 15 amino acids. CDR3 region: CASSLRTHRGQPQHF. The CDR3 DNA reads TGTGCCAGCAGTTTAAGGACTCACCGGGGACAGCCCCAGCATTTT.

This clonotype was seen a few times. The chain carries TRBV7-2 and TRBJ2-7; D may be TRBD2 (5 bases). The CDR3 totals 14 residues. From germline, CDR1 is SGHTA and CDR2 FQGNSA. The V end lost 3 bases, the J end lost 5 bases, and 14 bases lay between the germline ends. CDR3 sequence (DNA): TGTGCCAGCAGCTTTACTAGATATCAGGACGAGCAGTACTTC. As protein: CASSFTRYQDEQYF. Complete variable domain (other parts from reference TRBV7-2 and TRBJ2-7): GAGVSQSPSNKVTEKGKDVELRCDPISGHTALYWYRQSLGQGLEFLIYFQGNSAPDKSGLPSDRFSAERTGGSVSTLTIQRTQQEDSAVYLCASSFTRYQDEQYFGPGTRLTVT.

V is TRBV5-1 and J is TRBJ1-1; D not certain. Germline V gene lookup returns CDR1 SGHRS and CDR2 YFSETQ. Trimming took 5 bases from V and 0 from J, leaving 14 bases between them. The CDR3 is 15 residues long. DNA for the CDR3: TGCGCCAGCAGGCCACTATCGGGAGTGAACACTGAAGCTTTCTTT. It yields the protein CASRPLSGVNTEAFF. The full variable domain, with the rest looked up from reference TRBV5-1 and TRBJ1-1, is KAGVTQTPRYLIKTRGQQVTLSCSPISGHRSVSWYQQTPGQGLQFLFEYFSETQRNKGNFPGRFSGRQFSNSRSEMNVSTLELGDSALYLCASRPLSGVNTEAFFGQGTRLTVV.

V and J are TRBV3-1 and TRBJ2-7, with 15 bases that match TRBD2. V trimming: 1 base; J trimming: 7 bases; junction bases outside the gene matches: 5. Germline values: CDR1 LGHDT, CDR2 YNNKEL (reference sequence). This CDR3 has 16 residues. CDR3 bases: TGTGCCAGCAGCCAAGGGACTAGCGGGGGGGCCGGTGAGCAGTACTTC. Amino acids: CASSQGTSGGAGEQYF.

This clonotype was detected only a few times. The V call is TRBV29-1, the J call TRBJ2-1; either TRBD1 or TRBD2 may fit D (5 bases each). Germline V CDR1 and CDR2: SQVTM, ANQGSEA. Trimming cost V 4 bases and J 8 bases, with 15 bases left between them. The CDR3 has 13 amino acids. CDR3 coding DNA: TGCAGCGTTGGGGGACCAGGCGGCTATGAGCAGTTCTTC. It is translated as CSVGGPGGYEQFF.

The rearrangement links TRBV28 to TRBJ2-5; no clear D. This CDR3 region has 12 residues. Deletions cut 4 bases from V and 7 bases from J, with 10 bases between. The germline CDR1 and CDR2 sequences are MDHEN and SYDVKM. For the CDR3, the DNA is TGTGCCAGCAGTTCCGTCCCCGGGACCCAGTACTTC. This codes for CASSSVPGTQYF.

The sample holds a few counts of this clonotype. J is TRBJ1-6 and V is TRBV18; D is possibly TRBD1 (5 bases). The V end was cut by 5 bases, the J end by 6 bases, with 11 bases between. This CDR3 has 14 residues. Germline assignment: CDR1 KGHSH and CDR2 LQKENI. This CDR3 reads CASSSKTVNSPLHF. DNA for the CDR3: TGTGCCAGCTCATCAAAGACAGTTAATTCACCCCTCCACTTT.

This clonotype was detected a few times. This rearrangement joins TRBV12-3 or TRBV12-4 to TRBJ2-7; D might be TRBD2 (5 bases). The CDR3 runs 14 residues. Between the trimmed V and J ends, which lost 6 bases and 0 bases, there was a span of 12 bases. The CDR3 coding sequence is TGTGCCAGCAGATCGTCGGGGTTCTCCTACGAGCAGTACTTC. Protein: CASRSSGFSYEQYF.

Notes on this clonotype: This sequence may be a read error, since a much larger clone differs from it by one base. The chain recombines TRBV20-1 with TRBJ2-7; 8 bases agree with TRBD1. The CDR3 sequence is 17 residues long. Germline loops: CDR1 DFQATT, CDR2 SNEGSKA (reference sequence). This CDR3 is CCARSLPRDRLSYEQYF. DNA of the CDR3: TGCTGTGCTAGATCATTGCCCCGGGACAGGCTTTCCTACGAGCAGTACTTC.